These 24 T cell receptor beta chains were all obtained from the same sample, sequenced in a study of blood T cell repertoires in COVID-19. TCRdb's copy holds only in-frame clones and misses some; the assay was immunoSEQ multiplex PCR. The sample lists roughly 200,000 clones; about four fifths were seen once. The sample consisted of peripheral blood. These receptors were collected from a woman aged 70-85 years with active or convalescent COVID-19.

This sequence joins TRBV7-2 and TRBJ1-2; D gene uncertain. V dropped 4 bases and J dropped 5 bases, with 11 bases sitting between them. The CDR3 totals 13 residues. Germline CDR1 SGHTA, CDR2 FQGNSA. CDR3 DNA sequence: TGTGCCAGCAGCTCCCAGGCTGCGTATGGCTACACCTTC. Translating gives CASSSQAAYGYTF. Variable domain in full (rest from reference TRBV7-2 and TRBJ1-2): GAGVSQSPSNKVTEKGKDVELRCDPISGHTALYWYRQSLGQGLEFLIYFQGNSAPDKSGLPSDRFSAERTGGSVSTLTIQRTQQEDSAVYLCASSSQAAYGYTFGSGTRLTVV.

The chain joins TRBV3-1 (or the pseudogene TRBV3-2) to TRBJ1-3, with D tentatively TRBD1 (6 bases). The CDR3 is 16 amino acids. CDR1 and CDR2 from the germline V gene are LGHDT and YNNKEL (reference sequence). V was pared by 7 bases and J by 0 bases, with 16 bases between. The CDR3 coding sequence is TGTGCCAGCACCTTCGACAGGCCTAGCTCTGGAAACACCATATATTTT. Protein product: CASTFDRPSSGNTIYF.

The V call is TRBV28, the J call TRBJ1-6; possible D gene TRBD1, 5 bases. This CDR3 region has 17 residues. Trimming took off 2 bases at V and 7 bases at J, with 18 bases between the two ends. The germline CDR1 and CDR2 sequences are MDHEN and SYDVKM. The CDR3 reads CASSLGGVRTKNSPLHF. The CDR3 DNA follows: TGTGCCAGCAGTTTAGGAGGGGTTCGGACCAAAAATTCACCCCTCCACTTT.

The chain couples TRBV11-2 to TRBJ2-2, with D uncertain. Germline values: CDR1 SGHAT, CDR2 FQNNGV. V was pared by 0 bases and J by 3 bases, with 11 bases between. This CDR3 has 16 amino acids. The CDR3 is CASSLEFERYTGELFF. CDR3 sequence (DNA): TGTGCCAGCAGCTTAGAGTTTGAGCGCTACACCGGGGAGCTGTTTTTT.

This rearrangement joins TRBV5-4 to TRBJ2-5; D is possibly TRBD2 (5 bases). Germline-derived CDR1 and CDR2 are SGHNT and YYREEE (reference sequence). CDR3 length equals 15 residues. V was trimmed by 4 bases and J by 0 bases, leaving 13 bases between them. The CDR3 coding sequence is TGTGCCAGCAGCATCGGACTCCACAACCAAGAGACCCAGTACTTC. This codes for CASSIGLHNQETQYF.

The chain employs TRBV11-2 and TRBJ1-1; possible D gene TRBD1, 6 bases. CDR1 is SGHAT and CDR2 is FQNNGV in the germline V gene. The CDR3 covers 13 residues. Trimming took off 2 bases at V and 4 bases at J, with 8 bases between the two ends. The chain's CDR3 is CASSLLQGTEAFF. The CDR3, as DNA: TGTGCCAGCAGCTTACTACAGGGCACTGAAGCTTTCTTT.

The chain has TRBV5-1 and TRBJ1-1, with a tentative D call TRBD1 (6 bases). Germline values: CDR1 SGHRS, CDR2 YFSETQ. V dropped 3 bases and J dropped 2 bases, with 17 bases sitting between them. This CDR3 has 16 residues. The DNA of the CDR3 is TGCGCCAGCAGCTCCCCGGGCAGGGGAAGTAACACTGAAGCTTTCTTT. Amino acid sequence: CASSSPGRGSNTEAFF.

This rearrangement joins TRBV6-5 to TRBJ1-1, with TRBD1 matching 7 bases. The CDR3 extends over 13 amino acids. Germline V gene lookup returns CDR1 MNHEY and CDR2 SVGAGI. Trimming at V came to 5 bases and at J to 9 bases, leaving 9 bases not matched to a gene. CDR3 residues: CASSTLMDRKAFF. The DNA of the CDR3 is TGTGCCAGCAGTACCCTGATGGACAGGAAAGCTTTCTTT.

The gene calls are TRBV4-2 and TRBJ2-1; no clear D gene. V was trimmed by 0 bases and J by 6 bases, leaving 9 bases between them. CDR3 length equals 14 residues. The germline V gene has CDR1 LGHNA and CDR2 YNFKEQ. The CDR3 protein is CASSQDPGGNEQFF. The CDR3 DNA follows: TGTGCCAGCAGCCAAGATCCTGGCGGCAATGAGCAGTTCTTC.

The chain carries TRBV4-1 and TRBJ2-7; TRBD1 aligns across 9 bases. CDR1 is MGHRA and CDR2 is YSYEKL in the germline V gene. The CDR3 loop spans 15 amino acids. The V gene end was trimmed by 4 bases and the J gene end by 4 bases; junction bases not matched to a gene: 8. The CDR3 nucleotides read TGCGCCAGCAGCCCTTCGCCGGGACAGGGTTACGAGCAGTACTTC. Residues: CASSPSPGQGYEQYF.

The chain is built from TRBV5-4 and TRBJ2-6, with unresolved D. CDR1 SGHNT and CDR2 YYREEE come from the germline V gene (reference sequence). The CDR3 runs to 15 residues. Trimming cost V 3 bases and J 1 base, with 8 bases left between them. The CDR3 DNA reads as TGTGCCAGCAGCTCTATTATTTCTGGGGCCAACGTCCTGACTTTC. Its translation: CASSSIISGANVLTF.

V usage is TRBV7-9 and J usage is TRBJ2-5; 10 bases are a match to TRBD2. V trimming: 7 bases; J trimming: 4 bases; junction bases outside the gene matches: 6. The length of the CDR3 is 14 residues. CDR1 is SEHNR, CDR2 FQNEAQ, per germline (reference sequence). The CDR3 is CASIPAGGRETQYF. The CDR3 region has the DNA TGTGCCAGCATACCAGCGGGAGGGAGAGAGACCCAGTACTTC.

The CDR3 region has the DNA TGTGCCAGCAGCCAAGAGCCGACATACGGGGATGGCTACACCTTC. This translates into CASSQEPTYGDGYTF. The chain combines TRBV3-1 (or the pseudogene TRBV3-2) with TRBJ1-2; no firm D call. CDR3 size: 15 residues. In germline, CDR1 is LGHDT, CDR2 YNNKEL (reference sequence). V lost 0 bases, J lost 6 bases, and 14 bases lay in between.

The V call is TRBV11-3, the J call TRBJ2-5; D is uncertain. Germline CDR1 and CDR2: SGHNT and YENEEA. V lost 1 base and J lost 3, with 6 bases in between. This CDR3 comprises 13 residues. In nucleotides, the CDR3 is TGTGCCAGCAGCTTAGGAGGAGAAGAGACCCAGTACTTC. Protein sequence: CASSLGGEETQYF.

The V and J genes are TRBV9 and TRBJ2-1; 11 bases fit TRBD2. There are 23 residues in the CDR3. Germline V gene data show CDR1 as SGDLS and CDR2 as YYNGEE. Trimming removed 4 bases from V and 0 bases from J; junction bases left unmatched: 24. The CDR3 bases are TGTGCCAGCAGCCCCCGCCGGGACGACGAAGGGACTAGCGGTCCAAGCTCCTACAATGAGCAGTTCTTC. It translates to CASSPRRDDEGTSGPSSYNEQFF.

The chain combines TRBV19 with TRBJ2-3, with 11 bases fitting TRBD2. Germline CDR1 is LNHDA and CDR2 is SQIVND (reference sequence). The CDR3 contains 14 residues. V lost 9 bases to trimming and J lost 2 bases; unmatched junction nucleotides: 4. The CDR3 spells CASSSGRSTDTQYF. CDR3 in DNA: TGTGCCAGCTCTAGCGGGAGGTCCACAGATACGCAGTATTTT.

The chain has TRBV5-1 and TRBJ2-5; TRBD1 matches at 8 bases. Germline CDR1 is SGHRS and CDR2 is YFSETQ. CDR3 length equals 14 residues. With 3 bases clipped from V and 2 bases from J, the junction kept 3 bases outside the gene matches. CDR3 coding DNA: TGCGCCAGCAGCTATCAGGGGGCGCAAGAGACCCAGTACTTC. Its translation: CASSYQGAQETQYF.

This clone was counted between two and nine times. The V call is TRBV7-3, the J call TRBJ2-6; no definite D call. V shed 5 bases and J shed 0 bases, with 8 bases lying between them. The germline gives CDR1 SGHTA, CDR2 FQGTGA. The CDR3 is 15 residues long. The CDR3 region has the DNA TGTGCCAGCAGCCCTTTCTCCTCTGGGGCCAACGTCCTGACTTTC. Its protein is CASSPFSSGANVLTF.

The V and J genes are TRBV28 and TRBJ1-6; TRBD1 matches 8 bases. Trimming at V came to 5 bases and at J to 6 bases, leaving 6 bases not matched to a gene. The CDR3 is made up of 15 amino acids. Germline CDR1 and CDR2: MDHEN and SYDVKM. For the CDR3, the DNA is TGTGCCAGCAGTCTCTGGACAGGGCCTAATTCACCCCTCCACTTT. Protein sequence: CASSLWTGPNSPLHF.

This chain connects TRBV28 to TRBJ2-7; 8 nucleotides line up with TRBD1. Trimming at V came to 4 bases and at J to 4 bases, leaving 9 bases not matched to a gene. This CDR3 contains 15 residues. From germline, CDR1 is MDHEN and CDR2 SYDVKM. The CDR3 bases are TGTGCCAGCAGTTCGACCGGGACAGGTATATACGAGCAGTACTTC. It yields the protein CASSSTGTGIYEQYF.

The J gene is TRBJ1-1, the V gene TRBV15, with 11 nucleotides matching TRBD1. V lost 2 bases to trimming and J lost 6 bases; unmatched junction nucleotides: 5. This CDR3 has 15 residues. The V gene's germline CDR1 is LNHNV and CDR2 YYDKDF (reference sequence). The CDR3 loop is CATSRLGQGAAEAFF. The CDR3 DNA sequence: TGTGCCACCAGCAGATTAGGACAGGGGGCCGCTGAAGCTTTCTTT.

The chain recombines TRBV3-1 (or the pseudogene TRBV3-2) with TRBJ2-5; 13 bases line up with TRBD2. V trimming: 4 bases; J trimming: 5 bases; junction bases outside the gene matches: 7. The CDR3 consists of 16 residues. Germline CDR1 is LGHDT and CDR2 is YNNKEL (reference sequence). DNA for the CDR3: TGTGCCAGCAGCCCAACTAGCGGGAGGGGGGTGGAGACCCAGTACTTC. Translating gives CASSPTSGRGVETQYF.

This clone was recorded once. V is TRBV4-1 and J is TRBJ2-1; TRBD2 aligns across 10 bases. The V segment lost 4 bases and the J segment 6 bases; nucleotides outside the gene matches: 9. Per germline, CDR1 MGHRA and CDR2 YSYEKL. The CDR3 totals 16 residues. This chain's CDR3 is CASSPFGLAVRNEQFF. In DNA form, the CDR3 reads TGCGCCAGCAGCCCTTTCGGACTAGCGGTCCGCAATGAGCAGTTCTTC.

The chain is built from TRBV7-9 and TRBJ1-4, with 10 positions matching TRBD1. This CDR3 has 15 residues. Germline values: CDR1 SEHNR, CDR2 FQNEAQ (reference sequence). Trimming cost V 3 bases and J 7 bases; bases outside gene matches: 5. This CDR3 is CASSFFRDRGEKLFF. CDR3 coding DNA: TGTGCCAGCAGCTTCTTCCGGGACAGGGGTGAAAAACTGTTTTTT. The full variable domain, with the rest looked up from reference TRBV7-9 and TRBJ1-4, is DTGVSQNPRHKITKRGQNVTFRCDPISEHNRLYWYRQTLGQGPEFLTYFQNEAQLEKSRLLSDRFSAERPKGSFSTLEIQRTEQGDSAMYLCASSFFRDRGEKLFFGSGTQLSVL.